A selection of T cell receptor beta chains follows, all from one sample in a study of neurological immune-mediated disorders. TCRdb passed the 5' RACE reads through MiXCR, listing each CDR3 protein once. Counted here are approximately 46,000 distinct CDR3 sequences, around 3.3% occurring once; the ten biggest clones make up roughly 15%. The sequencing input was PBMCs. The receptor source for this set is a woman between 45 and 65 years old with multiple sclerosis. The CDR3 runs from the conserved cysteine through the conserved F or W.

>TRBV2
CASVGQLNTGELFF
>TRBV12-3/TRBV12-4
CASSPLRGETEAFF
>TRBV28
CASRRQGANGANVLTF
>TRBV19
CASSFGGSQETQYF
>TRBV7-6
CASSQGRDTQYF
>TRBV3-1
CASSQAGGAAQYF
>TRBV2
CASNGQGAGELFF
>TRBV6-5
CASSRGGAEGETQYF
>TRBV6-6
CASKLTGGSAYEQYF
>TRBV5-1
CASSLGARELFF
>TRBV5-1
CASSAQGRDTGELFF
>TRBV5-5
CASSLDPGGGYGYTF
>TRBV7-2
CASSLMRNGYTF
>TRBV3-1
CASSQGETQYF
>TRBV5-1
CASSPLGNTEAFF
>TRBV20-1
CSARDQGQGFGETQYF
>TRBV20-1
CRASRGTISSYEQYF
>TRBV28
CASTATGTGEYEQYF
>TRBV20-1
CSDSRNSNTEAFF
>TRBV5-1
CASSTGTQGTGELFF
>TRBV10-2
CASRGQGVDTQYF
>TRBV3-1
CASSHLAGDTGELFF
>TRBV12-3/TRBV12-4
CASSPLGPNYGYTF
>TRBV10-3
CATRTGKNEQYF
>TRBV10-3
CAIRPGTGLTGELFF
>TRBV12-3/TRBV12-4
CASSSGLGSGANVLTF
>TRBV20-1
CSAIQGQAAKNIQYF
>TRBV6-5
CASSYGPTLSYNEQFF
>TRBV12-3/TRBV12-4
CASSLGQGRGNEQFF
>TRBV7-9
CASSPGRLTGELFF
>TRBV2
CASRDRVETQYF
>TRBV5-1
CASKRGEGPPTYTTEAFF
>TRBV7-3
CASSTTSGQGNTGELFF
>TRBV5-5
CASSPTDRTSPAEAFF
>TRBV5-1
CASSLGDRIYYEQYF
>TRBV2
CASSVEWGEQFF
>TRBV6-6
CASSYSRDSQVQYF
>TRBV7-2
CASSLGGAVDTQYF
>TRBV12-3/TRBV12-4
CASSDRNTEAFF
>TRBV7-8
CASSLSGRGTGELFF
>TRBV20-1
CSARLSREPQGGNEQFF
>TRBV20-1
CSARKAPHSSGGTQYF
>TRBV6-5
CASRTSSGQETQYF
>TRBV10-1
CASSGAQGREDTQYF
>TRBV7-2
CASSLDSGGLRDTQYF
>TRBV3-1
CASSQDLGGSGTDTQYF
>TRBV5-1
CASSINLAGIKNIQYF
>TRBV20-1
CSANPPRDRLTEAFF
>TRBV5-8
CASSGTSGEPQFF
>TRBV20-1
CSARDLRQTTTINTDTQYF
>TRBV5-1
CASSRGTGAANSPLHF